This T cell receptor beta chain is from a study of blood T cell repertoires in COVID-19. Study summary: The samples span acute and convalescent COVID-19 from the United States, Italy and Spain.

Assay used: immunoSEQ multiplex PCR; TCRdb lists only in-frame clones, some missing. The sample holds 90,000 to 150,000 clones, 60% to 85% seen once. V lost 5 bases, J lost 6 bases, and 6 bases stayed unmatched. The CDR3 has 13 residues. Germline lookup yields CDR1 MNHEY and CDR2 SMNVEV (reference sequence). This clonotype originated in a human donor with acute or convalescent COVID-19. The donor label of this sample is uncertain. The sequencing sample was made of peripheral blood. The chain joins TRBV27 to TRBJ1-2, with 7 nucleotides matching TRBD1. The CDR3 nucleotides read TGTGCCAGCAGTACAGGGGTCAAGGATGGCTACACCTTC. Its translation is CASSTGVKDGYTF.